Listed below are T cell receptor beta chains from one sample, sequenced in a study of blood T cell repertoires in COVID-19. Measured with immunoSEQ multiplex PCR; TCRdb has only the in-frame clones, and not every one. The sample includes just under 55,000 clones, 85% to 95% seen only once; the top ten take around 4.2%. Sequenced: peripheral blood. The source of these receptors is a man aged 50 to 59 with acute or convalescent COVID-19. CDR3s include the opening cysteine and the closing phenylalanine or tryptophan. D genes are given only for firm matches. Expanded clones are given a class, and other clones once, few, many or no size at all.

J gene	clone size	V gene	D gene	CDR3 protein	CDR3 DNA
TRBJ1-2	-	TRBV19	-	CASRPLSARVGYGYTF	TGTGCCAGTAGGCCTCTTTCGGCCAGGGTTGGGTATGGCTACACCTTC
TRBJ2-1	-	TRBV5-1	TRBD2	CASSLGLAVYNEQFF	TGCGCCAGCAGCTTAGGACTAGCGGTCTACAATGAGCAGTTCTTC
TRBJ1-3	few	TRBV30	-	CAWSVGGSGNTIYF	TGTGCCTGGAGTGTGGGGGGCTCTGGAAACACCATATATTTT
TRBJ2-5	-	TRBV4-1	TRBD2	CASSPSGGREQTQYF	TGCGCCAGCAGCCCAAGTGGAGGGAGGGAACAGACCCAGTACTTC
TRBJ2-5	-	TRBV24-1	TRBD1	CATSEGQGAGETQYF	TGTGCCACCAGTGAGGGACAGGGGGCTGGGGAGACCCAGTACTTC
TRBJ2-1	-	TRBV14	TRBD2	CASSQDGTSVYNEQFF	TGTGCCAGCAGCCAAGACGGGACTAGCGTATACAATGAGCAGTTCTTC
TRBJ2-7	-	TRBV3-1/TRBV3-2	TRBD2	CASSQEPGAGPYEQYF	TGTGCCAGCAGCCAAGAGCCGGGAGCGGGACCCTACGAGCAGTACTTC
TRBJ1-1	-	TRBV7-9	-	CASSLGGGSEAFF	TGTGCCAGCAGCTTGGGGGGTGGGTCTGAAGCTTTCTTT
TRBJ2-5	-	TRBV5-4	-	CASSLAGRETQYF	TGTGCCAGCAGCTTGGCGGGAAGGGAGACCCAGTACTTC
TRBJ2-3	-	TRBV24-1	TRBD1	CATSDTGQGFTDTQYF	TGTGCCACCAGTGATACGGGACAGGGGTTCACAGATACGCAGTATTTT
TRBJ2-1	-	TRBV3-1/TRBV3-2	-	CASSQVAIAIYNEQFF	TGTGCCAGCAGCCAAGTGGCAATAGCAATCTACAATGAGCAGTTCTTC
TRBJ1-4	-	TRBV18	-	CASSPPGKSGEKLFF	TGTGCCAGCTCACCACCAGGGAAGAGCGGGGAAAAACTGTTTTTT
TRBJ1-5	few	TRBV19	TRBD1	CASSIQGAPSQPQHF	TGTGCCAGTAGTATACAGGGGGCGCCCAGTCAGCCCCAGCATTTT
TRBJ1-5	-	TRBV29-1	TRBD1	CSALDRGGQPQHF	TGCAGCGCCCTCGACAGGGGGGGTCAGCCCCAGCATTTT
TRBJ1-3	-	TRBV11-2	-	CASSLDPSLPRNTIYF	TGTGCCAGCAGCTTAGATCCGTCCCTACCCAGAAACACCATATATTTT
TRBJ2-1	-	TRBV5-1	TRBD2	CASSLELAGRGNEQFF	TGCGCCAGCAGCTTGGAACTAGCGGGACGGGGCAATGAGCAGTTCTTC
TRBJ2-3	-	TRBV6-1	TRBD2	CASSEWGEAGGFTDTQYF	TGTGCCAGCAGTGAATGGGGCGAGGCGGGAGGGTTCACAGATACGCAGTATTTT
TRBJ1-5	few	TRBV24-1	TRBD1	CATSDSRTGPNNQPQHF	TGTGCCACCAGTGATTCGAGGACAGGCCCCAACAATCAGCCCCAGCATTTT
TRBJ1-2	-	TRBV6-2/TRBV6-3	-	CASSYGHEDYTF	TGTGCCAGCAGTTACGGGCACGAAGACTACACCTTC
TRBJ2-7	-	TRBV5-1	TRBD2	CASSLAGLAGGSYEQYF	TGCGCCAGCAGCTTGGCGGGACTAGCGGGAGGAAGTTACGAGCAGTACTTC
TRBJ2-4	-	TRBV19	-	CASSIRTEAKNIQYF	TGTGCCAGTAGTATTCGGACAGAAGCCAAAAACATTCAGTACTTC
TRBJ2-1	few	TRBV2	-	CASSDSSGPTPNEQFF	TGTGCCAGCAGCGACTCAAGCGGACCCACGCCCAATGAGCAGTTCTTC
TRBJ2-7	-	TRBV6-6	-	CASSYRGLTYEQYF	TGTGCCAGCAGTTACAGGGGCCTTACCTACGAGCAGTACTTC
TRBJ2-3	-	TRBV6-5	TRBD2	CASSYSPGGGTDTQYF	TGTGCCAGCAGTTACTCTCCGGGAGGGGGCACAGATACGCAGTATTTT
TRBJ2-1	-	TRBV4-3	-	CASSQNARVSYNEQFF	TGCGCCAGCAGCCAAAACGCCCGGGTGTCCTACAATGAGCAGTTCTTC
TRBJ2-7	-	TRBV5-1	TRBD2	CAPRWASGAEQYF	TGCGCCCCCAGATGGGCTAGCGGGGCCGAGCAGTACTTC
TRBJ1-4	few	TRBV19	TRBD1	CASSTITGGGEEKLFF	TGTGCCAGTAGTACCATAACAGGGGGCGGAGAGGAAAAACTGTTTTTT
TRBJ2-7	-	TRBV24-1	TRBD1	CATSDSLTGSYEQYF	TGTGCCACCAGTGATTCCCTGACAGGGAGCTACGAGCAGTACTTC
TRBJ2-1	-	TRBV24-1	-	CATSDSTEWERTYNEQFF	TGTGCCACCAGTGATTCAACGGAGTGGGAGCGGACCTACAATGAGCAGTTCTTC